This is a list of T cell receptor beta chains from one sample in a study of human T cells and chemical hapten exposure. TCRdb re-analysed the RACE reads in MiXCR, keeping a single row per CDR3 protein. The sample has roughly 36,000 distinct CDR3 sequences, under 13% seen once. Material: whole blood, obtained in connection with sensitization to the hapten diphenylcyclopropenone (DPC). These receptors all stem from a middle-aged man with alopecia areata. Some clones in this sample may be carry-over from other donors' samples. CDR3s include the opening cysteine and the closing phenylalanine or tryptophan. D genes are given only for firm matches. Clone size is shown for a subset of rows, as once, few, many or a class of expanded clone.

v_call	d_call	j_call	clone_size	cdr3_aa	cdr3_nt
TRBV28	TRBD1	TRBJ1-1	many	CASSTGTGALGTEAFF	TGTGCCAGCAGTACCGGGACAGGGGCCCTTGGCACTGAAGCTTTCTTT
TRBV7-2	-	TRBJ2-7	many	CASSSRPGSYEQYF	TGTGCCAGCAGCTCCCGGCCAGGATCCTACGAGCAGTACTTC
TRBV4-1	-	TRBJ1-5	-	CASSQDHRANQPQHF	TGCGCCAGCAGCCAAGATCACAGGGCGAATCAGCCCCAGCATTTT
TRBV21-1	-	TRBJ2-2	-	CASSKEAQREVPANTGELFF	TGTGCCAGCAGCAAAGAGGCCCAGCGGGAGGTACCTGCGAACACCGGGGAGCTGTTTTTT
TRBV10-3	-	TRBJ2-3	many	CAIKGRESTDTQYF	TGTGCCATCAAGGGCCGAGAAAGCACAGATACGCAGTATTTT
TRBV18	-	TRBJ1-1	many	CASSPPVDGEAFF	TGTGCCAGCTCACCACCTGTAGACGGTGAAGCTTTCTTT
TRBV28	TRBD1	TRBJ2-1	many	CASSPRQGPYYNEQFF	TGTGCCAGCAGTCCCAGACAGGGCCCCTACTACAATGAGCAGTTCTTC
TRBV11-2	TRBD2	TRBJ2-7	-	CASSELATYEQYF	TGTGCCAGCAGCGAACTAGCGACCTACGAGCAGTACTTC
TRBV10-2	TRBD2	TRBJ2-2	many	CASRSGMAGELFF	TGCGCCAGCAGGAGCGGGATGGCCGGGGAGCTGTTTTTT
TRBV7-2	TRBD2	TRBJ2-1	many	CASSLIGTSGYNEQFF	TGTGCCAGCAGCTTAATCGGGACTAGCGGTTACAATGAGCAGTTCTTC
TRBV2	TRBD2	TRBJ2-7	few	CASSPYLSGIEYEQYF	TGTGCCAGCAGTCCGTACTTGAGCGGGATAGAGTACGAGCAGTACTTC
TRBV28	-	TRBJ1-5	many	CASSPPQGNNQPQHF	TGTGCCAGCAGCCCCCCGCAGGGGAACAATCAGCCCCAGCATTTT
TRBV29-1	-	TRBJ2-3	-	CSVRRADSTDTQYF	TGCAGCGTGCGACGAGCGGACTCCACAGATACGCAGTATTTT
TRBV5-6	-	TRBJ1-2	many	CASSFRGLNYGYTF	TGTGCCAGCAGCTTCCGGGGACTGAACTATGGCTACACCTTC
TRBV24-1	-	TRBJ2-1	medium-sized	CATSDRQSSYNEQFF	TGTGCCACCAGTGATAGACAGAGCTCCTACAATGAGCAGTTCTTC
TRBV6-2/TRBV6-3	-	TRBJ1-2	many	CAIRDTANYGYTF	TGTGCCATCCGGGACACAGCTAACTATGGCTACACCTTC
TRBV10-3	-	TRBJ2-1	many	CAISPRGRSSYNEQFF	TGTGCCATCAGCCCACGGGGACGGTCCTCCTACAATGAGCAGTTCTTC